The 10 T cell receptor beta chains reported below all come from one sample, sequenced in a study of cytomegalovirus exposure and HLA in healthy donors. 13 Jbeta primers and 60 Vbeta primers were used for the PCR. Clones were read by immunoSEQ multiplex PCR, and TCRdb kept only the in-frame ones, dropping some. The data contain about 170,000 clones, roughly four fifths of them singletons. Sequencing used PBMCs. All receptors derive from a woman under 40 in good health and CMV-seropositive.

The chain carries TRBV7-9 and TRBJ1-1; a possible D gene is TRBD1 (6 bases). CDR3 length: 13 amino acids. Germline V gene sequence: CDR1 SEHNR, CDR2 FQNEAQ (reference sequence). The V end lost 6 bases, the J end lost 0 bases, and 8 bases lay between the germline ends. The CDR3: CASRYRVNTEAFF. CDR3 DNA sequence: TGTGCCAGCAGATACAGGGTGAACACTGAAGCTTTCTTT.

The chain has TRBV27 and TRBJ1-4; the match to TRBD1 covers 9 bases. CDR1 is MNHEY, CDR2 SMNVEV, per germline (reference sequence). The CDR3 runs 16 residues. Trimming at V came to 5 bases and at J to 8 bases, leaving 12 bases not matched to a gene. The CDR3 loop reads CASSLFGNRGHEKLFF. CDR3 nucleotides: TGTGCCAGCAGTCTCTTCGGGAACAGGGGGCACGAAAAACTGTTTTTT.

This clone was observed a few times. CDR3 nucleotide sequence: TGTGCCAGTAGTGAGACAGGGAACTATGGCTACACCTTC. This translates into CASSETGNYGYTF. The V gene is TRBV19, the J gene TRBJ1-2; 7 bases agree with TRBD1. The V and J ends lost 5 bases and 2 bases, in that order; junction bases with no gene match: 2. The CDR3 covers 13 residues. The V gene's germline CDR1 is LNHDA and CDR2 SQIVND (reference sequence). The full variable domain, in which reference TRBV19 and TRBJ1-2 provide the parts outside the CDR3, is DGGITQSPKYLFRKEGQNVTLSCEQNLNHDAMYWYRQDPGQGLRLIYYSQIVNDFQKGDIAEGYSVSREKKESFPLTVTSAQKNPTAFYLCASSETGNYGYTFGSGTRLTVV.

The rearrangement links TRBV7-2 to TRBJ2-7; 14 bases match TRBD2. This CDR3 region has 15 residues. Trimming at V came to 5 bases and at J to 6 bases, leaving 6 bases not matched to a gene. The germline gives CDR1 SGHTA, CDR2 FQGNSA. CDR3: CASSEGLAGVFEQYF. The CDR3 DNA reads TGTGCCAGCAGCGAGGGACTAGCGGGAGTCTTCGAGCAGTACTTC.

The rearrangement links TRBV19 to TRBJ1-1, with a tentative D call TRBD1 (5 bases). The germline V gene encodes CDR1 LNHDA and CDR2 SQIVND (reference sequence). The CDR3 runs to 12 residues. V was pared by 8 bases and J by 3 bases, with 10 bases between. The CDR3 DNA reads as TGTGCCAGTGGCGGCAGGGACACTGAAGCTTTCTTT. Amino acid sequence: CASGGRDTEAFF.

The chain recombines TRBV27 with TRBJ1-2, with 9 bases fitting TRBD1. CDR1 is MNHEY, CDR2 SMNVEV, per germline (reference sequence). With 3 bases clipped from V and 8 bases from J, the junction kept 16 bases outside the gene matches. This CDR3 is 17 amino acids long. CDR3: CASSFRPIRDREEGYTF. CDR3 in DNA: TGTGCCAGCAGTTTTCGTCCGATTCGGGACAGGGAAGAAGGCTACACCTTC.

CDR3 DNA: TGTGCCAGCAGCTTAGGGCCGGGGACTAGCGCTAACTATGGCTACACCTTC. As protein: CASSLGPGTSANYGYTF. The chain joins TRBV11-2 to TRBJ1-2; tentatively, D is TRBD1 (5 bases). V lost 1 base and J lost 0, with 15 bases in between. The CDR3 is 17 amino acids. CDR1 SGHAT and CDR2 FQNNGV come from the germline V gene. The full variable domain, rest sourced from reference TRBV11-2 and TRBJ1-2, is EAGVAQSPRYKIIEKRQSVAFWCNPISGHATLYWYQQILGQGPKLLIQFQNNGVVDDSQLPKDRFSAERLKGVDSTLKIQPAKLEDSAVYLCASSLGPGTSANYGYTFGSGTRLTVV.

This clone occurred a few times. This chain uses TRBV2 with TRBJ2-7; D is possibly TRBD2 (5 bases). Germline V gene data show CDR1 as SNHLY and CDR2 as FYNNEI. The ends were cut back, 1 base at V and 6 bases at J, with 10 bases in the middle. The length of the CDR3 is 13 residues. The CDR3 is CASSEEGLSEQYF. In DNA, the CDR3 is TGTGCCAGCAGTGAAGAAGGACTTTCCGAGCAGTACTTC.

J is TRBJ1-3 and V is TRBV9; the match to TRBD1 covers 12 bases. Germline V CDR1 and CDR2: SGDLS, YYNGEE. V was pared by 0 bases and J by 6 bases, with 4 bases of the junction left unmatched. The CDR3 is 16 amino acids. DNA for the CDR3: TGTGCCAGCAGCGTAGCGGGGACAGGGGGCGAAAACACCATATATTTT. Translated, it gives CASSVAGTGGENTIYF. Looking up the rest from reference TRBV9 and TRBJ1-3 gives the full variable domain: DSGVTQTPKHLITATGQRVTLRCSPRSGDLSVYWYQQSLDQGLQFLIQYYNGEERAKGNILERFSAQQFPDLHSELNLSSLELGDSALYFCASSVAGTGGENTIYFGEGSWLTVV.

The genes are TRBV5-1 and TRBJ1-2; 7 nucleotides align to TRBD1. The CDR3 spans 14 residues. The germline V gene has CDR1 SGHRS and CDR2 YFSETQ. J was trimmed by 6 bases and V by 4 bases; bases with no gene match: 9. The CDR3 loop is CASSRAGTDDGYTF. The CDR3 nucleotides read TGCGCCAGCAGCCGAGCCGGGACAGACGATGGCTACACCTTC.